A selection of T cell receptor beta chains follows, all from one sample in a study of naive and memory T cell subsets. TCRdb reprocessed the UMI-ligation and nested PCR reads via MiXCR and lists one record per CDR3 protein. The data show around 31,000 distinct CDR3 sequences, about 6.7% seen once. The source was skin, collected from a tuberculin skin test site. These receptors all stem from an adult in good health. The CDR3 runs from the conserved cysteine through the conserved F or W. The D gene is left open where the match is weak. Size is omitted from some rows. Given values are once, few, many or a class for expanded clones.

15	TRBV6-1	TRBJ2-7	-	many	TGTGCCAGCAGTGAGCGTTCAGGAAGCTCCTACGAGCAGTACTTC	CASSERSGSSYEQYF
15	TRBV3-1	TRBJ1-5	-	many	TGTGCCAGCAGCCAAGACGGGGTGACCGGGCAGCCCCAGCATTTT	CASSQDGVTGQPQHF
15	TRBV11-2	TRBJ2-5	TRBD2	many	TGTGCCAGCAGCTTAGCGGGGGGGAGACAAGAGACCCAGTACTTC	CASSLAGGRQETQYF
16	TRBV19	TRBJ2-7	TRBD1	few	TGTGCCAGTAGTATAGCCCTGCTGACAGGGAACTACGAGCAGTACTTC	CASSIALLTGNYEQYF
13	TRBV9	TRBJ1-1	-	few	TGTGCCAGCAGCGACGGGACTAATTGGGATGCTTTCTTT	CASSDGTNWDAFF
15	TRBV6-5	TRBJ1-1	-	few	TGTGCCAGCAGTTACTCGACTCCGAGGGACACTGAAGCTTTCTTT	CASSYSTPRDTEAFF
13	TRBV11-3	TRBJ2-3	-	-	TGTGCCAGCAAGAAAGGAGACACAGATACGCAGTATTTT	CASKKGDTDTQYF
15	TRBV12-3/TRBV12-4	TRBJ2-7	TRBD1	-	TGTGCCAGCAGTCCGGACAGGGTTGGGACCTACGAGCAGTACTTC	CASSPDRVGTYEQYF
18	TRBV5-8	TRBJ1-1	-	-	TGTGCCAGCAGCTTGGCCCGGAGGGTAGTCTCCTTGAACACTGAAGCTTTCTTT	CASSLARRVVSLNTEAFF
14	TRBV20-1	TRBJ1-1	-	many	TGCAGTGCCGCTGGGCAGACTAAGAACAGTGAAGCTTTCTTT	CSAAGQTKNSEAFF
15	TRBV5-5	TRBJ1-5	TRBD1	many	TGTGCCAGCAGGACCGGGACAGGGGACAATCAGCCCCAGCATTTT	CASRTGTGDNQPQHF
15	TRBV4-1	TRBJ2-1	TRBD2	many	TGCGCCAGCAGCCAAGTGGTTAGCGGGGTGTATGAGCAGTTCTTC	CASSQVVSGVYEQFF
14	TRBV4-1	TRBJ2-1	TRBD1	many	TGCGCCAGCAGCCAGATAGACAGGGTCCATGAGCAGTTCTTC	CASSQIDRVHEQFF
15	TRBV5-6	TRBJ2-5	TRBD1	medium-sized	TGTGCCAGCAGTCTCAGGGGGCGCGGGCAAGAGACCCAGTACTTC	CASSLRGRGQETQYF
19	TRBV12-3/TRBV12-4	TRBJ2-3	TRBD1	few	TGTGCCAGCAGCACTGGGGACAGTGGATCCAGTTTTCACACAGATACGCAGTATTTT	CASSTGDSGSSFHTDTQYF
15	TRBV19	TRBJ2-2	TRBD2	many	TGTGCCAGTACCTCGGGACTAGCTGCGGGCGGGGAGCTGTTTTTT	CASTSGLAAGGELFF
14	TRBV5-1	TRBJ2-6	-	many	TGCGCCACCAAGGGGGGCTCTGGGGCCAACGTCCTGACTTTC	CATKGGSGANVLTF
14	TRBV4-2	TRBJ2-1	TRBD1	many	TGTGCCAGCAGCCAAACGGACAGGTATAATGAGCAGTTCTTC	CASSQTDRYNEQFF
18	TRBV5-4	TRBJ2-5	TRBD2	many	TGTGCCAGCAGCTTGGTTGGTAGCGGGGGCCTGGAGGAAGAGACCCAGTACTTC	CASSLVGSGGLEEETQYF
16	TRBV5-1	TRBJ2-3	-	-	TGCGCCAGCAGCTTGGACAGGCGCATTAGCACAGATACGCAGTATTTT	CASSLDRRISTDTQYF
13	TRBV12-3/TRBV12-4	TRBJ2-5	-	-	TGTGCCAGCAGTTTGAAGCATCCGAAGACCCAGTACTTC	CASSLKHPKTQYF
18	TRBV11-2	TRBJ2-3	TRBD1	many	TGTGCCAGCAGCCCCGTCCCCACGACAGGGTGGAGCACAGATACGCAGTATTTT	CASSPVPTTGWSTDTQYF
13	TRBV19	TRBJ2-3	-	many	TGTGCCAGTAGCCCGAAGGGGGCAGATACGCAGTATTTT	CASSPKGADTQYF
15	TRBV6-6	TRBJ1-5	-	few	TGTGCCAGCAGTTACACCCTAGCAGGGAATCAGCCCCAGCATTTT	CASSYTLAGNQPQHF
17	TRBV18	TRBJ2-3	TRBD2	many	TGTGCCAGCTCACCACCTCCTAGCGGGGGGGCGACAGATACGCAGTATTTT	CASSPPPSGGATDTQYF
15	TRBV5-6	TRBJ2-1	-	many	TGTGCCAGCAGCTTACCGGGGAACTCCTACAATGAGCAGTTCTTC	CASSLPGNSYNEQFF
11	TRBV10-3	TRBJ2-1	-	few	TGTGCCATCTCTGACAGCAATGAGCAGTTCTTC	CAISDSNEQFF
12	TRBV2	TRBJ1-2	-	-	TGTGCCAGCAGTGATGCAGGGCTAGGCTACACCTTC	CASSDAGLGYTF
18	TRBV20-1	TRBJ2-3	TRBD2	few	TGCAGTGCAAAGAGGCTTAGCGGGGGGGCCCAAAGTTTAGATACGCAGTATTTT	CSAKRLSGGAQSLDTQYF
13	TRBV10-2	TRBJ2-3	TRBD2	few	TGCGCCAGCGCGGGGGGGGGGGGAGATACGCAGTATTTT	CASAGGGGDTQYF
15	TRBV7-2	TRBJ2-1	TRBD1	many	TGTGCCAGCAGCTCCGGGACAGCCTCCTACAATGAGCAGTTCTTC	CASSSGTASYNEQFF
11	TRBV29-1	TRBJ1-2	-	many	TGCAGCGTTGACACTAACTATGGCTACACCTTC	CSVDTNYGYTF
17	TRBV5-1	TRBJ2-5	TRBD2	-	TGCGCCAGCAGACAAGGACTAGCGGGGGGATGTCAAGAGACCCAGTACTTC	CASRQGLAGGCQETQYF
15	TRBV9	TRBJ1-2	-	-	TGTGCCAGCAGCGTAGATACTCAGGGGTTCTATGGCTACACCTTC	CASSVDTQGFYGYTF
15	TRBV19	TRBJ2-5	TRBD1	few	TGTGCCAGTAGCCTCGGACAGGGGGCTGTGGAGACCCAGTACTTC	CASSLGQGAVETQYF
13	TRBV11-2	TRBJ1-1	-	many	TGTGCCAGCAGCTTTGGGCCGGGGACTGAAGCTTTCTTT	CASSFGPGTEAFF
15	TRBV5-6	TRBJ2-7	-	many	TGTGCCAGCAGCCATCTACTACAGGGTTCGGGGGAGCAGTACTTC	CASSHLLQGSGEQYF
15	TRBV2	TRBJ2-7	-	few	TGTGCCAGCACTTCCGCCCGGACCGAGCGCCTCGAGCAGTACTTC	CASTSARTERLEQYF
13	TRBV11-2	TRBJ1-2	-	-	TGTGCCAGCAGCCTCCACCAGAACTATGGCTACACCTTC	CASSLHQNYGYTF
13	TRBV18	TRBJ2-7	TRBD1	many	TGTGCCAGCTCACCTGGACAGGTTTTGGAGCAGTACTTC	CASSPGQVLEQYF
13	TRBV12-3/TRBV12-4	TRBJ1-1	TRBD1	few	TGTGCCAGCAGTCAAACAGGGGTAACTGAAGCTTTCTTT	CASSQTGVTEAFF
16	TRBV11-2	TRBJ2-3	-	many	TGTGCCAGCAGCCGAAAACACGGACAGATTACAGATACGCAGTATTTT	CASSRKHGQITDTQYF
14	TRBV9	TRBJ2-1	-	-	TGTGCCAGCAGCGTAGCTTCCGCTTCCAATGAGCAGTTCTTC	CASSVASASNEQFF
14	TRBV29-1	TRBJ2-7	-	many	TGCAGCGTTGAAGATCCGGGACACCACTACGAGCAGTACTTC	CSVEDPGHHYEQYF
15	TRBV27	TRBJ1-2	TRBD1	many	TGTGCCAGCAGTTTATCCCAGGGGGCGGAGTATGGCTACACCTTC	CASSLSQGAEYGYTF
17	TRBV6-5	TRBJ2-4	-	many	TGTGCCAGCAGTTCCGGTCGAGGGGAGGCAGCCAAAAACATTCAGTACTTC	CASSSGRGEAAKNIQYF
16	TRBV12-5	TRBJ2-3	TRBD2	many	TGTGCTAGTGGTCCCTCGGCGGGGGGCCGCACAGATACGCAGTATTTT	CASGPSAGGRTDTQYF
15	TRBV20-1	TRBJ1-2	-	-	TGCAGTGCTAGAGATCTTCGTGAAAGAGCTAGGGGCTACACCTTC	CSARDLRERARGYTF
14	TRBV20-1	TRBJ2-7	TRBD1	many	TGCAGTGCTAGGGCAGGGGGCGCGTCCTACGAGCAGTACTTC	CSARAGGASYEQYF
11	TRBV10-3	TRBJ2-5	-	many	TGTGCCATCAGTGATCTCGAGACCCAGTACTTC	CAISDLETQYF
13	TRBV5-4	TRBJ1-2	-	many	TGTGCCAGCAGCTTGACAGGATACTATGGCTACACCTTC	CASSLTGYYGYTF
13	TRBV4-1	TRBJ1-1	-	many	TGCGCCATTTCGCGGACAGTGAACACTGAAGCTTTCTTT	CAISRTVNTEAFF
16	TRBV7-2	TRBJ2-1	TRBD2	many	TGTGCCAGCAGCCGTCAGTGGCGGGGGGGAAACAATGAGCAGTTCTTC	CASSRQWRGGNNEQFF
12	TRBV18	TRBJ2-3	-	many	TGTGCCAGCTCACGATACACAGATACGCAGTATTTT	CASSRYTDTQYF
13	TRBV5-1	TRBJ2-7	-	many	TGCGCCAGCAGCTTGCGGGCCGGCTACGAGCAGTACTTC	CASSLRAGYEQYF